A selection of T cell receptor beta chains follows, all from one sample in a study of T cell responses to AZD1222 COVID-19 vaccine. Profiled with immunoSEQ multiplex PCR; TCRdb holds only in-frame clones, not every one. Here the sample spans tens of thousands of clones, over 75% being singletons. The sample in question was peripheral blood, obtained 28 days after the second AZD1222 dose. The receptors derive from an adult who received the AZD1222 COVID-19 vaccine. Both conserved end residues are part of each CDR3. Each record gives: J gene, clone size, V gene, D gene, CDR3 protein, CDR3 DNA. A D gene is named only where the DNA matches it firmly. Clone sizes are given selectively: once, few, many, or a class where the clone is expanded.

>TRBJ2-3|-|TRBV28|TRBD2
CASSLNLPGTSGGTNTDTQYF
TGTGCCAGCAGTTTAAATTTGCCTGGGACTAGCGGAGGGACAAACACAGATACGCAGTATTTT
>TRBJ1-1|-|TRBV7-8|TRBD1
CASSSGQGLSTEAFF
TGTGCCAGCAGCTCGGGACAGGGATTGAGCACTGAAGCTTTCTTT
>TRBJ1-1|-|TRBV9|-
CASSVVGESEAFF
TGTGCCAGCAGCGTAGTAGGGGAGAGTGAAGCTTTCTTT
>TRBJ1-1|-|TRBV6-5|-
CASSFSTEAFF
TGTGCCAGCAGTTTCTCCACTGAAGCTTTCTTT
>TRBJ2-7|-|TRBV4-3|-
CASSQGDGPGEQYF
TGCGCCAGCAGCCAGGGCGATGGCCCGGGCGAGCAGTACTTC
>TRBJ2-3|-|TRBV7-2|-
CASSIRRTDTQYF
TGTGCCAGCAGCATTCGACGCACAGATACGCAGTATTTT
>TRBJ2-7|-|TRBV2|-
CASSVEVYEQYF
TGTGCCAGCAGTGTTGAAGTCTACGAGCAGTACTTC
>TRBJ1-4|-|TRBV10-3|TRBD1
CAISEPGQGSGKLFF
TGTGCCATCAGTGAGCCTGGACAGGGGTCGGGAAAACTGTTTTTT
>TRBJ1-1|-|TRBV28|TRBD1
CASSGKGTGSINTEAFF
TGTGCCAGCAGTGGCAAAGGGACAGGGAGTATTAACACTGAAGCTTTCTTT
>TRBJ1-2|-|TRBV28|-
CASSQTGRSPGYTF
TGTGCCAGCAGCCAGACAGGACGGTCGCCTGGCTACACCTTC
>TRBJ2-1|once|TRBV6-4|-
CASSAGANNEQFF
TGTGCCAGCTCGGCAGGGGCCAACAATGAGCAGTTCTTC
>TRBJ2-7|-|TRBV3-1/TRBV3-2|TRBD1
CASSRKFRDRLSGEQYF
TGTGCCAGCAGCCGAAAGTTCCGGGACAGGCTTTCGGGTGAGCAGTACTTC
>TRBJ2-5|-|TRBV7-2|TRBD1
CASSRDRQETQYF
TGTGCCAGCAGCCGGGACAGACAAGAGACCCAGTACTTC
>TRBJ2-1|-|TRBV4-2|TRBD1
CASSQVGTGARNEQFF
TGTGCCAGCAGCCAAGTGGGGACAGGGGCCCGCAATGAGCAGTTCTTC
>TRBJ1-4|-|TRBV27|-
CASSFFGESTNEKLFF
TGTGCCAGCAGTTTTTTCGGAGAATCAACTAATGAAAAACTGTTTTTT
>TRBJ2-7|-|TRBV2|TRBD1
CASSEDRQGSDEQYF
TGTGCCAGCAGTGAAGATCGACAGGGTAGCGACGAGCAGTACTTC
>TRBJ2-1|-|TRBV10-3|-
CAISEYEPSYNEQFF
TGTGCCATCAGTGAGTACGAGCCGAGCTACAATGAGCAGTTCTTC
>TRBJ1-5|-|TRBV6-1|-
CASNPEREGQPQHF
TGTGCCAGCAACCCGGAAAGGGAGGGTCAGCCCCAGCATTTT
>TRBJ2-7|few|TRBV12-5|-
CASAAGLRTLRHYEQYF
TGTGCTAGTGCCGCCGGCCTTAGGACACTTCGTCACTACGAGCAGTACTTC
>TRBJ2-2|-|TRBV15|TRBD2
CATSRDLLTSGSLRSGELFF
TGTGCCACCAGCAGAGATCTCTTGACTAGCGGGAGTTTAAGGTCCGGGGAGCTGTTTTTT
>TRBJ1-1|-|TRBV20-1|TRBD1
CSAIENRGMNTEAFF
TGCAGTGCTATTGAGAACAGGGGCATGAACACTGAAGCTTTCTTT
>TRBJ2-1|-|TRBV6-1|TRBD2
CASSESGGAYNEQFF
TGTGCCAGCAGTGAAAGCGGGGGGGCCTACAATGAGCAGTTCTTC
>TRBJ2-7|-|TRBV6-2/TRBV6-3|TRBD2
CASSYVGRGYEQYF
TGTGCCAGCAGTTACGTCGGGAGGGGATACGAGCAGTACTTC
>TRBJ2-7|-|TRBV3-1/TRBV3-2|-
CASSHRDRAYEQYF
TGTGCCAGCAGCCATCGGGACCGGGCCTACGAGCAGTACTTC
>TRBJ2-1|-|TRBV25-1|TRBD2
CASSEFPAGAIYNEQFF
TGTGCCAGCAGTGAATTCCCAGCGGGAGCGATCTACAATGAGCAGTTCTTC
>TRBJ1-1|-|TRBV7-8|-
CASSFAEDTEAFF
TGTGCCAGCAGCTTCGCGGAGGACACTGAAGCTTTCTTT
>TRBJ1-5|-|TRBV19|-
CASSISQGYNQPQHF
TGTGCCAGTAGTATTTCACAGGGCTACAATCAGCCCCAGCATTTT
>TRBJ1-5|once|TRBV6-5|-
CASTPAGSQQPQHF
TGTGCCAGCACCCCCGCGGGCAGCCAGCAGCCCCAGCATTTT
>TRBJ2-5|-|TRBV6-2/TRBV6-3|-
CASSYATEETQYF
TGTGCCAGCAGTTACGCAACCGAAGAGACCCAGTACTTC
>TRBJ2-1|few|TRBV4-1|-
CASSKRLGQGGNNEQFF
TGCGCCAGCAGCAAAAGATTGGGGCAGGGGGGGAACAATGAGCAGTTCTTC
>TRBJ2-4|-|TRBV18|-
CASSLYPPGTASPKNIQYF
TGTGCCAGCTCACTCTATCCTCCAGGGACGGCAAGCCCCAAAAACATTCAGTACTTC
>TRBJ1-5|-|TRBV11-2|-
CASSFWENQPQHF
TGTGCCAGCAGCTTCTGGGAAAATCAGCCCCAGCATTTT
>TRBJ2-7|-|TRBV3-1/TRBV3-2|TRBD1
CASSIFRGPYEQYF
TGTGCCAGCAGCATATTCAGGGGGCCGTACGAGCAGTACTTC
>TRBJ2-2|-|TRBV12-5|TRBD1
CASDPGQGGGELFF
TGTGCTAGTGACCCGGGACAGGGTGGCGGGGAGCTGTTTTTT
>TRBJ2-1|few|TRBV6-2/TRBV6-3|-
CASSYRGDINEQFF
TGTGCCAGCAGTTACCGAGGGGACATAAATGAGCAGTTCTTC
>TRBJ1-1|once|TRBV19|TRBD1
CASSPQGAGTEAFF
TGTGCCAGTAGTCCCCAGGGGGCGGGCACTGAAGCTTTCTTT
>TRBJ1-1|-|TRBV7-8|-
CASSFPGRNTEAFF
TGTGCCAGCAGCTTCCCAGGGAGGAACACTGAAGCTTTCTTT
>TRBJ1-2|-|TRBV27|-
CASRAANYGYTF
TGTGCCAGCAGAGCAGCTAACTATGGCTACACCTTC
>TRBJ2-7|-|TRBV5-1|TRBD1
CASSTGTGGLEQYF
TGCGCCAGCAGCACAGGGACAGGGGGCCTTGAGCAGTACTTC
>TRBJ2-2|-|TRBV3-1/TRBV3-2|TRBD2
CASSQGASGSAGELFF
TGTGCCAGCAGCCAAGGGGCTAGCGGGAGTGCCGGGGAGCTGTTTTTT
>TRBJ2-2|-|TRBV18|-
CASSSGSNTGELFF
TGTGCCAGCTCAAGCGGATCTAACACCGGGGAGCTGTTTTTT
>TRBJ1-2|-|TRBV2|TRBD1
CASRLETGRPHGYTF
TGTGCCAGCAGATTGGAGACAGGGAGACCTCATGGCTACACCTTC
>TRBJ1-1|-|TRBV7-9|-
CASTLQGITEAFF
TGTGCCAGCACCTTACAGGGAATCACTGAAGCTTTCTTT
>TRBJ1-6|once|TRBV5-4|-
CASSFAGHNSPLHF
TGTGCCAGCAGCTTCGCCGGGCATAATTCACCCCTCCACTTT
>TRBJ2-2|-|TRBV5-4|TRBD2
CASSLGLAGGPITGELFF
TGTGCCAGCAGCTTAGGACTAGCGGGGGGGCCTATCACCGGGGAGCTGTTTTTT
>TRBJ1-1|few|TRBV12-5|-
CASGRRQGNTEAFF
TGTGCTAGTGGCCGAAGGCAGGGAAACACTGAAGCTTTCTTT
>TRBJ2-5|-|TRBV5-1|TRBD2
CASSARPSGISQETQYF
TGCGCCAGCAGCGCCCGTCCTAGCGGTATATCCCAAGAGACCCAGTACTTC
>TRBJ2-5|-|TRBV29-1|TRBD2
CSVMSGNQETQYF
TGCAGCGTTATGAGCGGGAACCAAGAGACCCAGTACTTC
>TRBJ1-4|-|TRBV5-1|-
CASSPIDRATNEKLFF
TGCGCCAGCAGCCCGATTGACCGAGCAACTAATGAAAAACTGTTTTTT
>TRBJ2-7|-|TRBV2|-
CASSEGAGAGYEQYF
TGTGCCAGCAGTGAAGGGGCGGGGGCCGGCTACGAGCAGTACTTC
>TRBJ1-3|-|TRBV5-1|-
CASSLAVDRSSGNTIYF
TGCGCCAGCAGCTTGGCCGTTGACAGAAGCTCTGGAAACACCATATATTTT
>TRBJ1-5|-|TRBV6-9|TRBD1
CASTPGQERSAQHF
TGTGCCAGCACTCCTGGACAGGAAAGATCTGCCCAGCATTTT
>TRBJ2-7|-|TRBV27|TRBD1
CASSPTPGGFSYEQYF
TGTGCCAGCAGTCCGACGCCAGGGGGCTTCAGCTACGAGCAGTACTTC
>TRBJ2-7|-|TRBV6-5|TRBD1
CASRGADRGNEQYF
TGTGCCAGCAGGGGCGCGGACAGGGGCAACGAGCAGTACTTC